This passage covers 21 T cell receptor beta chains from one sample sequenced in a study of T cells in Graves' hyperthyroidism and ophthalmopathy. Amplification of TCR beta CDR3 regions was performed using RNA transcripts as template. Carried out on the TCR CDR3, a first-round RT-PCR used the HTBI primer set. Each CDR3 protein gets one entry after TCRdb re-called the multiplex PCR reads with MiXCR. Of 110,000 to 150,000 distinct CDR3 sequences listed, roughly 23% are singletons. The sample consisted of blood. Every receptor here comes from a woman aged 50 to 65 with Graves' hyperthyroidism that later progressed to Graves' ophthalmopathy.

Only a few counts were recorded for this clonotype. The rearrangement uses TRBV28 and TRBJ2-6; D is unclear. The CDR3 runs 16 residues. Trimming stripped 3 bases from V and 0 bases from J, with 9 bases between. CDR1 is MDHEN and CDR2 is SYDVKM in the germline V gene. CDR3 sequence: CASSFPSSSGANVLTF. DNA for the CDR3: TGTGCCAGCAGTTTCCCGAGTAGCTCTGGGGCCAACGTCCTGACTTTC.

This clonotype showed up just a few times. This chain links TRBV5-5 with TRBJ2-1; 8 nucleotides align to TRBD1. Germline-derived CDR1 and CDR2 are SGHKS and YYEKEE (reference sequence). V shed 3 bases, J shed 7 bases, and the junction held 15 bases outside the gene matches. The CDR3 runs to 17 residues. The CDR3 spells CASSSNTPGQAPNEQFF. DNA of the CDR3: TGTGCCAGCAGCTCCAACACCCCGGGACAGGCCCCAAATGAGCAGTTCTTC. The full variable domain, rest sourced from reference TRBV5-5 and TRBJ2-1, is DAGVTQSPTHLIKTRGQQVTLRCSPISGHKSVSWYQQVLGQGPQFIFQYYEKEERGRGNFPDRFSARQFPNYSSELNVNALLLGDSALYLCASSSNTPGQAPNEQFFGPGTRLTVL.

The sample holds many counts of this clonotype. The chain carries TRBV20-1 and TRBJ2-1; D possibly corresponds to TRBD2 (6 bases). The CDR3 contains 15 residues. V was trimmed by 5 bases and J by 8 bases, leaving 22 bases between them. Germline-derived CDR1 and CDR2 are DFQATT and SNEGSKA (reference sequence). In nucleotides, the CDR3 is TGCAGTGCTCGACCGGGACTGCCCCACGGGGATGAGCAGTTCTTC. This gives the protein CSARPGLPHGDEQFF.

This clonotype occurred many times. V gene TRBV28 combines with J gene TRBJ2-7; D possibly corresponds to TRBD1 (5 bases). The CDR3 extends over 12 amino acids. Trimming shortened V by 6 bases and J by 6 bases, and 12 bases separated the two germline ends. Germline V gene data show CDR1 as MDHEN and CDR2 as SYDVKM. The CDR3 sequence: CASSLLTGEQYF. CDR3 nucleotides: TGTGCCAGCAGCCTACTAACAGGCGAGCAGTACTTC.

The chain uses TRBV3-1 and TRBJ1-3; unclear D gene. Trimming took 4 bases from V and 2 from J, leaving 9 bases between them. This CDR3 region has 14 residues. Looked up from germline, CDR1 is LGHDT and CDR2 is YNNKEL (reference sequence). DNA of the CDR3: TGTGCCAGCAGCCTGCGAGGGACTGGAAACACCATATATTTT. It codes for CASSLRGTGNTIYF.

V and J are TRBV5-1 and TRBJ1-1; TRBD1 agrees at 8 bases. Trimming cost V 5 bases and J 3 bases; bases outside gene matches: 6. The CDR3 loop spans 14 amino acids. Looked up from germline, CDR1 is SGHRS and CDR2 is YFSETQ. The CDR3 sequence: CASRPGQADTEAFF. The CDR3 nucleotides read TGCGCCAGCAGGCCGGGACAGGCCGACACTGAAGCTTTCTTT.

Points on this clonotype: A read error is possible here, since a much larger clone lies one base away. This chain uses TRBV6-2 or TRBV6-3 with TRBJ2-3; 8 bases are shared with TRBD1. The CDR3 contains 15 residues. Germline CDR1 MNHEY, CDR2 SVGEGT. The junction had 12 bases not matched to a gene; V was cut back by 7 bases and J by 6 bases. CDR3: CASNHTGTGEDTQYF. Here the CDR3 DNA reads TGTGCCAGCAATCATACCGGGACAGGCGAGGATACGCAGTATTTT.

The V call is TRBV6-1, the J call TRBJ1-2; possible D gene TRBD1, 6 bases. The V end lost 4 bases, the J end lost 4 bases, and 13 bases lay between the germline ends. The germline gives CDR1 MNHNS, CDR2 SASEGT. The CDR3 runs 14 residues. CDR3: CASSVDSERYGYTF. The CDR3 nucleotides read TGTGCCAGCAGTGTGGACAGCGAACGCTATGGCTACACCTTC.

The sample holds a few counts of this clonotype. The chain joins TRBV29-1 to TRBJ2-1; the D gene could be TRBD1 or TRBD2 (7 bases each). This CDR3 region has 13 residues. V was cut by 3 bases and J by 5 bases, with 11 bases left in between. The germline V gene encodes CDR1 SQVTM and CDR2 ANQGSEA. The CDR3 bases are TGCAGCGTTGAGCAGGGGGGGGACAATGAGCAGTTCTTC. This encodes CSVEQGGDNEQFF.

This clonotype was recorded at least ten times. This sequence joins TRBV3-1 and TRBJ2-3, with 10 bases that match TRBD1. The V segment lost 4 bases and the J segment 5 bases; nucleotides outside the gene matches: 6. This CDR3 is built from 15 residues. Germline CDR1 reads LGHDT; CDR2 reads YNNKEL (reference sequence). CDR3 in amino acids: CASSPRDRGGDTQYF. The CDR3 DNA follows: TGTGCCAGCAGCCCTCGGGACAGGGGTGGAGATACGCAGTATTTT.

This chain joins TRBV7-8 and TRBJ2-1; 11 bases are shared with TRBD2. V shed 3 bases and J 9 bases; nucleotides not matched to a gene: 10. CDR1 and CDR2 (germline): SGHVS, FQNEAQ. The CDR3 loop spans 16 amino acids. CDR3 bases: TGTGCCAGCAGCTTGAGTGCGCTAGCGGGAGGTGGTGAGCAGTTCTTC. This encodes CASSLSALAGGGEQFF.

The sample holds many counts of this clonotype. The gene calls are TRBV18 and TRBJ2-7, with D unclear. CDR1 and CDR2 (germline): KGHSH, LQKENI. CDR3 size: 13 residues. V lost 2 bases, J lost 0 bases, and 5 bases lay in between. The CDR3 coding sequence is TGTGCCAGCTCACCAACTATCTCCTACGAGCAGTACTTC. The encoded protein is CASSPTISYEQYF.

This clonotype was detected many times. The rearrangement joins TRBV2 to TRBJ1-1; D uncertain. V gave up 5 bases and J gave up 1 base, with 20 bases separating them. CDR3 size: 17 residues. Germline V gene lookup returns CDR1 SNHLY and CDR2 FYNNEI. DNA of the CDR3: TGTGCCAGCAGTTCTCGAGTAGGACTCAATAAGAACACTGAAGCTTTCTTT. Encoded protein: CASSSRVGLNKNTEAFF.

This clonotype was picked up a small number of times. The genes are TRBV9 and TRBJ2-2; the match to TRBD1 covers 9 bases. Germline-derived CDR1 and CDR2 are SGDLS and YYNGEE. Unmatched junction bases numbered 5, after V lost 0 bases and J lost 5 bases. The CDR3 totals 16 residues. In DNA, the CDR3 is TGTGCCAGCAGCGTAGAAGTGACAGGGGGAACCGGGGAGCTGTTTTTT. Translated, it gives CASSVEVTGGTGELFF.

In its sample, this clonotype was seen many times. The V call is TRBV2, the J call TRBJ2-2, with 9 nucleotides matching TRBD2. Germline-derived CDR1 and CDR2 are SNHLY and FYNNEI. The junction had 12 bases not matched to a gene; V was cut back by 3 bases and J by 13 bases. This CDR3 contains 15 residues. CDR3 coding DNA: TGTGCCAGCAGTGAGCGTGGTCTAGCGGGACGTTCGCTGTTTTTT. This translates into CASSERGLAGRSLFF. Full variable domain (remainder filled in from reference TRBV2 and TRBJ2-2): EPEVTQTPSHQVTQMGQEVILRCVPISNHLYFYWYRQILGQKVEFLVSFYNNEISEKSEIFDDQFSVERPDGSNFTLKIRSTKLEDSAMYFCASSERGLAGRSLFFGEGSRLTVL.

A note on this clonotype: An end of the junction differs from the germline gene, which may be a read error. The rearrangement links TRBV7-8 to TRBJ2-2; D is perhaps TRBD2 (5 bases). This CDR3 spans 12 amino acids. The V gene's germline CDR1 is SGHVS and CDR2 FQNEAQ. The CDR3 reads CATTRRTGELFF. CDR3 DNA sequence: TGTGCCACCACTAGACGAACCGGGGAACTGTTTTTT.

The CDR3 is CASSQNRGLNTEAFF. The CDR3 DNA follows: TGTGCCAGCAGCCAGAACAGGGGGCTAAACACTGAAGCTTTCTTT. The chain employs TRBV4-2 and TRBJ1-1, with 9 bases matching TRBD1. V shed 3 bases, J shed 2 bases, and the junction held 4 bases outside the gene matches. The CDR3 has 15 amino acids. Germline CDR1 reads LGHNA; CDR2 reads YNFKEQ.

This clonotype was detected many times. The CDR3 coding sequence is TGTGCCAGCAGCTTAGCGCATCCAGAACAGGGGGCGGCTAACACTGAAGCTTTCTTT. Protein product: CASSLAHPEQGAANTEAFF. V is TRBV7-9 and J is TRBJ1-1, with 9 bases matching TRBD1. Trimming at V came to 0 bases and at J to 2 bases, leaving 13 bases not matched to a gene. The CDR3 loop spans 19 amino acids. Germline-derived CDR1 and CDR2 are SEHNR and FQNEAQ (reference sequence).

Many counts were recorded for this clonotype. The chain joins TRBV27 to TRBJ2-5; 7 nucleotides agree with TRBD1. The CDR3 is 15 amino acids. Germline CDR1 is MNHEY and CDR2 is SMNVEV (reference sequence). V lost 4 bases to trimming and J lost 1 base; unmatched junction nucleotides: 6. CDR3 protein: CASSSDRRPQETQYF. The CDR3 DNA reads as TGTGCCAGCAGTTCGGACAGGAGACCCCAAGAGACCCAGTACTTC.

This clonotype was observed many times. This chain links TRBV12-3 or TRBV12-4 with TRBJ1-1; TRBD1 agrees at 7 bases. V lost 6 bases to trimming and J lost 11 bases; unmatched junction nucleotides: 9. This CDR3 spans 12 amino acids. The CDR3 DNA sequence: TGTGCCAGCAGCCGGGGACAGCTTCGTGCTTTCTTT. Protein product: CASSRGQLRAFF.

This clonotype was picked up a small number of times. V usage is TRBV19 and J usage is TRBJ2-1; D is uncertain. The CDR3 runs to 14 residues. The germline V gene encodes CDR1 LNHDA and CDR2 SQIVND (reference sequence). V lost 1 base, J lost 9 bases, and 13 bases lay in between. The CDR3 here is CASSIVTPVPEQFF. In nucleotides, the CDR3 is TGTGCCAGTAGTATAGTTACACCCGTTCCTGAGCAGTTCTTC.